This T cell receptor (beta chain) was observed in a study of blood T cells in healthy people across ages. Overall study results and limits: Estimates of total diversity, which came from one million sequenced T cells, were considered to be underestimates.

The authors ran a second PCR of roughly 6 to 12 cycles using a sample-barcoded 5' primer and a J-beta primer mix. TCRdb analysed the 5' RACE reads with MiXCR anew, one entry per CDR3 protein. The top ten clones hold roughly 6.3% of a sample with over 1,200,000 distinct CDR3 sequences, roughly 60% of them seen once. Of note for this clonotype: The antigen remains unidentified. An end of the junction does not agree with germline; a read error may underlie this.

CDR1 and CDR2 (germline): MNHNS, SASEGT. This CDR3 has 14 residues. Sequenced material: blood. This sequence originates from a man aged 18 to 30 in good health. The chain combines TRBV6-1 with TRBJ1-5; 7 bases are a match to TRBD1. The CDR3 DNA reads TGTGTCAGCAGGGGAACAGGGGGCAATCAGCCCCAGCATTTT. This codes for CVSRGTGGNQPQHF.